One sample yielded the 4 T cell receptor beta chains listed below, sequenced in a study of blood T cells in healthy people across ages. Next came a second PCR, run for about 7 to 12 cycles, which used a sample-barcoded 5' primer along with a J-beta primer mix. TCRdb itself ran the 5' RACE reads through MiXCR, one entry per CDR3 protein. The sample carries 1,300,000 or so distinct CDR3 sequences, approximately 60% recorded once. Sequenced: blood. The receptor source for this set is a man between 18 and 35 years old in good health.

The rearrangement uses TRBV12-3 or TRBV12-4 and TRBJ2-5; 10 nucleotides match TRBD2. The CDR3 covers 13 residues. The V gene end was trimmed by 6 bases and the J gene end by 5 bases; junction bases not matched to a gene: 3. In DNA form, the CDR3 reads TGTGCCAGCAGACAGGGACTAGCGGAGACCCAGTACTTC. Translating it yields CASRQGLAETQYF.

The chain links TRBV13 to TRBJ2-3; D possibly corresponds to TRBD1 (6 bases). The CDR3 has 14 residues. Between the trimmed V and J ends, which lost 5 bases and 3 bases, there was a span of 12 bases. Germline V gene lookup returns CDR1 PRHDT and CDR2 FYEKMQ (reference sequence). CDR3 region: CASSPRTATDTQYF. CDR3 nucleotide sequence: TGTGCCAGCAGCCCACGGACAGCGACAGATACGCAGTATTTT.

V and J are TRBV3-1 and TRBJ2-1; TRBD1 agrees at 8 bases. Germline V gene lookup returns CDR1 LGHDT and CDR2 YNNKEL (reference sequence). There are 14 residues in the CDR3. V shed 3 bases, J shed 5 bases, and the junction held 3 bases outside the gene matches. The CDR3 nucleotides are TGTGCCAGCAGCCAGATGGGACAGGACAATGAGCAGTTCTTC. Translation: CASSQMGQDNEQFF.

CDR3: CASSFGSSAQSTDTQYF. In DNA, the CDR3 is TGTGCCAGCAGTTTTGGTAGTAGCGCCCAAAGCACAGATACGCAGTATTTT. The rearrangement links TRBV12-3 or TRBV12-4 to TRBJ2-3; possible D gene TRBD2, 5 bases. The length of the CDR3 is 17 residues. Trimming took off 3 bases at V and 0 bases at J, with 16 bases between the two ends.